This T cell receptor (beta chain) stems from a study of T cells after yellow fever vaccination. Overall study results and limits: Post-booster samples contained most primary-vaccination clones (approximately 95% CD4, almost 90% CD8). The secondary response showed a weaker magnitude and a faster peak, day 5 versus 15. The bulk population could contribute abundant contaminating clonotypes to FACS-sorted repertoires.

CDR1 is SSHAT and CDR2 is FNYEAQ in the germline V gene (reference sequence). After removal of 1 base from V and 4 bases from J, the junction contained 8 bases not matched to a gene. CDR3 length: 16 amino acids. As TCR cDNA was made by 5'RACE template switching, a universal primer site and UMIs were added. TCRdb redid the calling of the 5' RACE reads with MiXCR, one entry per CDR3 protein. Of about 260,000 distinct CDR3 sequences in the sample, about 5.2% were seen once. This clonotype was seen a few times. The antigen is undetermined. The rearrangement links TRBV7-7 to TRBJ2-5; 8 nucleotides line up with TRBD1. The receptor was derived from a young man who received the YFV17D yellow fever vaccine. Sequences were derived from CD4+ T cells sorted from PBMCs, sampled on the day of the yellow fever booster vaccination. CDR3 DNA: TGTGCCAGCAGCTTAGGGCTGGACAGGGCTTCAGAGACCCAGTACTTC. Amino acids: CASSLGLDRASETQYF.